This T cell receptor (beta chain) is from a study of regulatory T cells in long-lasting Graves disease. Study results and limitations: There was favoring of TRBV28, TRBJ1-2 and TRBJ2-5 in persistent disease.

Sequencing libraries for TCR beta were prepared with iRepertoire HTBI primers and Arm-PCR of CDR3 regions. From the multiplex PCR reads, TCRdb called clonotypes with MiXCR, one entry per CDR3 protein. This sample has 350,000 to 500,000 distinct CDR3 sequences, with about a sixth found just once. CDR1 and CDR2 (germline): SGHRS, YFSETQ. The V gene lost 7 bases and the J gene lost 0 bases, with 23 bases spanning the gap. The CDR3 is made up of 18 amino acids. Time point denoted: newly diagnosed GD, antithyroid drugs for less than 3 months. The TCR library was made from RNA extracted from PBMCs. The authors drew patients from an endocrinology department in Xi'an, China. As concerns this clonotype: Antigen: not known.

These data also featured in a second study, about T cells in Graves' hyperthyroidism and ophthalmopathy. That study reports: Among the patients, aged 18 to 65, hyperthyroidism was newly diagnosed and had lasted under 2 months. The HTBI set primed first-round TCR CDR3 RT-PCR.

The input for sequencing was peripheral blood mononuclear cells (PBMCs), taken at new diagnosis, from a patient treated with antithyroid drugs. This chain joins TRBV5-1 and TRBJ2-1; tentative D call: TRBD2 (6 bases). This clonotype was obtained from a woman aged 25 to 39 with Graves disease. The CDR3 region has the DNA TGCGCCAGCGCTGATGCCTTCTGGGGGGTGAGCTCCTACAATGAGCAGTTCTTC. Amino acid sequence: CASADAFWGVSSYNEQFF.